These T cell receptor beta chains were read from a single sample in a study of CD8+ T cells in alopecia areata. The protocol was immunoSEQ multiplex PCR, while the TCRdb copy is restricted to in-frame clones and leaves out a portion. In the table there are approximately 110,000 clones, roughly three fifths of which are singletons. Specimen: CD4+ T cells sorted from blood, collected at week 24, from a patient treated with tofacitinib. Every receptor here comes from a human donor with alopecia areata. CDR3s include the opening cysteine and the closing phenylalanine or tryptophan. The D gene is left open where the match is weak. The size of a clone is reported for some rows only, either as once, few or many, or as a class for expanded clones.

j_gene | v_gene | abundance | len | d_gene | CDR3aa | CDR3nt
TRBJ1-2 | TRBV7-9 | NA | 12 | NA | CASSSSDYGYTF | TGTGCCAGCAGCTCTTCTGATTATGGCTACACCTTC
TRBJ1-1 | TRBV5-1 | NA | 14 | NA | CASSLVRGNTEAFF | TGCGCCAGCAGCTTGGTAAGGGGGAACACTGAAGCTTTCTTT
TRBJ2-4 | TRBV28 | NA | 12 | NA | CASGEGWGIQYF | TGTGCCAGCGGAGAGGGGTGGGGCATTCAGTACTTC
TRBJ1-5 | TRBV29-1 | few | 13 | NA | CSVRTEYNQPQHF | TGCAGCGTTCGAACAGAGTACAATCAGCCCCAGCATTTT
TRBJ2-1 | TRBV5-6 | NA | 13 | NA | CASSRRSSHEQFF | TGTGCCAGCAGCCGACGCAGCTCCCATGAGCAGTTCTTC
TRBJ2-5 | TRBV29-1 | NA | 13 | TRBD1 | CSVRGRGLETQYF | TGCAGCGTTCGGGGCAGGGGGTTGGAGACCCAGTACTTC
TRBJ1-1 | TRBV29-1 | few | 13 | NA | CSVGRGEDTEAFF | TGCAGCGTAGGACGGGGGGAGGACACTGAAGCTTTCTTT
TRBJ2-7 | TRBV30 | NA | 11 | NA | CAWSGQDEQYF | TGTGCCTGGAGCGGCCAGGACGAGCAGTACTTC
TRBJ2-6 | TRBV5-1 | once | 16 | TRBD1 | CASSRTGEAGANVLTF | TGCGCCAGCAGCAGGACAGGGGAGGCTGGGGCCAACGTCCTGACTTTC
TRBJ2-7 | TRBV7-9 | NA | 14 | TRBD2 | CASLETSGGFEQYF | TGTGCCAGCTTGGAGACTAGCGGGGGATTCGAGCAGTACTTC
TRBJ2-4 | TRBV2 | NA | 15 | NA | CASSARHLAKNIQYF | TGTGCCAGCAGTGCCCGCCATCTAGCCAAAAACATTCAGTACTTC
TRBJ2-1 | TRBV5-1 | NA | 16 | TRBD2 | CASSLGTSGGYNEQFF | TGCGCCAGCAGCTTGGGGACTAGCGGGGGGTACAATGAGCAGTTCTTC
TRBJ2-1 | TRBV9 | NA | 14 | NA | CASSATTGRDEQFF | TGTGCCAGCAGCGCGACGACAGGGAGGGATGAGCAGTTCTTC
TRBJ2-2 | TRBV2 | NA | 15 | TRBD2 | CASSGTSGGAGELFF | TGTGCCAGCAGTGGGACTAGCGGGGGAGCCGGGGAGCTGTTTTTT
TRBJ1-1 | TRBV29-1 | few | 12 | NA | CSVGQSNTEAFF | TGCAGCGTTGGACAGTCGAACACTGAAGCTTTCTTT
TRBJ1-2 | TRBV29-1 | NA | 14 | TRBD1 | CSVPRDRGGYGYTF | TGCAGCGTTCCCCGGGACAGGGGTGGCTATGGCTACACCTTC
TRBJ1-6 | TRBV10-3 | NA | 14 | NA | CATSTAGPNSPLHF | TGTGCCACCTCGACAGCAGGCCCGAATTCACCCCTCCACTTT
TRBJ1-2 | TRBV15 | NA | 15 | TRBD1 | CATSRETGDNYGYTF | TGTGCCACCAGCAGAGAGACAGGGGACAACTATGGCTACACCTTC
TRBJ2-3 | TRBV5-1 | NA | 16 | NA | CASSLVAGTGTDTQYF | TGCGCCAGCAGCTTGGTTGCGGGGACGGGCACAGATACGCAGTATTTT
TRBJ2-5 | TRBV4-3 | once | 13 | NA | CASSQSPRETQYF | TGCGCCAGCAGCCAATCACCGAGAGAGACCCAGTACTTC
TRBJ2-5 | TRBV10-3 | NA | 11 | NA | CATQVQETQYF | TGTGCCACGCAAGTTCAAGAGACCCAGTACTTC
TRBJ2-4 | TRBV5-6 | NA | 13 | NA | CASMDLAKNIQYF | TGTGCCAGCATGGACCTAGCCAAAAACATTCAGTACTTC
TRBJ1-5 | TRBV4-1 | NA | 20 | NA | CASSRTAPDVAPPTNQPQHF | TGCGCCAGCAGCCGAACGGCCCCGGATGTTGCACCTCCCACCAATCAGCCCCAGCATTTT
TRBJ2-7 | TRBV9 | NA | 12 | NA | CASSPTGGEQYF | TGTGCCAGCAGCCCGACCGGGGGCGAGCAGTACTTC
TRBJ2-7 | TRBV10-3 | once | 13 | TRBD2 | CAISGGGSYEQYF | TGTGCCATCAGTGGGGGGGGCTCCTACGAGCAGTACTTC
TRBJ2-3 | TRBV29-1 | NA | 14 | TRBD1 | CSVGQGSSTDTQYF | TGCAGCGTGGGACAGGGGAGTTCCACAGATACGCAGTATTTT
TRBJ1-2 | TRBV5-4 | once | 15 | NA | CASSYTPAGSYGYTF | TGTGCCAGCAGCTACACACCAGCAGGGTCCTATGGCTACACCTTC
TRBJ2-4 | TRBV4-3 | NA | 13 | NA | CASSQDHGGIQYF | TGCGCCAGCAGCCAAGACCATGGGGGGATTCAGTACTTC
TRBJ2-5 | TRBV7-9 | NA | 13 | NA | CASGSDLSETQYF | TGTGCCAGCGGGAGCGATCTATCGGAGACCCAGTACTTC
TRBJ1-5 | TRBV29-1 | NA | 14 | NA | CSVVQRITDQPQHF | TGCAGCGTTGTTCAAAGAATAACTGATCAGCCCCAGCATTTT
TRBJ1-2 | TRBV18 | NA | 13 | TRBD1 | CASSSGQNYGYTF | TGTGCCAGCTCGTCGGGACAGAACTATGGCTACACCTTC
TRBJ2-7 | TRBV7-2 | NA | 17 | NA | CASSLAPGRFTAYEQYF | TGTGCCAGCAGCTTAGCGCCGGGGCGATTTACCGCCTACGAGCAGTACTTC
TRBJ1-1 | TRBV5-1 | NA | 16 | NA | CASSLASGPMNTEAFF | TGCGCCAGCAGCTTGGCCAGCGGGCCGATGAACACTGAAGCTTTCTTT
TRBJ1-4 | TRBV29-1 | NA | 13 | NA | CSVVDLLGEKLFF | TGCAGCGTTGTCGACTTACTTGGGGAAAAACTGTTTTTT
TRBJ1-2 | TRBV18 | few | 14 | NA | CASSPGQDHYGYTF | TGTGCCAGCTCACCAGGGCAGGATCACTATGGCTACACCTTC
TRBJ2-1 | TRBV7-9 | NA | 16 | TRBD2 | CASSPRFGGGSNEQFF | TGTGCCAGCAGCCCCCGATTCGGGGGGGGTAGTAATGAGCAGTTCTTC
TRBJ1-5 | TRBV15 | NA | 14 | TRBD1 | CATSWGQKYQPQHF | TGTGCCACCAGCTGGGGACAGAAATATCAGCCCCAGCATTTT
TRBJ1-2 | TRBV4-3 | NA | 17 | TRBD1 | CASSQDVPQGQGHGYTF | TGCGCCAGCAGCCAAGATGTGCCCCAGGGACAGGGACATGGCTACACCTTC
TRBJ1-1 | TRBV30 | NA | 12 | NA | CAWKRAPTEAFF | TGTGCCTGGAAGAGGGCCCCCACTGAAGCTTTCTTT
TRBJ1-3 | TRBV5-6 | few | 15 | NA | CASSRDGGTRNTIYF | TGTGCCAGCAGCAGGGACGGAGGAACGAGAAACACCATATATTTT
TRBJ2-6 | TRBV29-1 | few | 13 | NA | CSVDVAGANVLTF | TGCAGCGTCGACGTAGCGGGGGCCAACGTCCTGACTTTC
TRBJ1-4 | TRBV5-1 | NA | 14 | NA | CASSLDPLGEKLFF | TGCGCCAGCAGCTTGGACCCCCTGGGGGAAAAACTGTTTTTT
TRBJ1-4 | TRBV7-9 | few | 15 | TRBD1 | CASSLKGGPNEKLFF | TGTGCCAGCAGCTTAAAAGGGGGCCCGAATGAAAAACTGTTTTTT
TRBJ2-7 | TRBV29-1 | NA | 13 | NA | CSALREQSGEQYF | TGCAGCGCCCTGAGGGAACAGTCAGGCGAGCAGTACTTC
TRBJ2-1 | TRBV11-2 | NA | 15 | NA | CASSLGFQQYNEQFF | TGTGCCAGCAGCTTAGGCTTCCAGCAATACAATGAGCAGTTCTTC
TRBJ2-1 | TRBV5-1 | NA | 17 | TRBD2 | CASNPLAGGPIYNEQFF | TGCGCCAGCAACCCACTAGCGGGGGGGCCAATCTACAATGAGCAGTTCTTC
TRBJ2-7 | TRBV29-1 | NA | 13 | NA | CSVKQDSSYEQYF | TGCAGCGTTAAGCAAGACAGCTCCTACGAGCAGTACTTC
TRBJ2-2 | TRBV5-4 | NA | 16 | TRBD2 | CASSLMLAGGTGELFF | TGTGCCAGCAGCTTGATGCTAGCGGGAGGCACCGGGGAGCTGTTTTTT
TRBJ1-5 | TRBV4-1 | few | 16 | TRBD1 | CASSQDGTGLYQPQHF | TGCGCCAGCAGCCAAGATGGGACAGGGCTTTATCAGCCCCAGCATTTT
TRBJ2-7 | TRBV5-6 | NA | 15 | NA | CASSFPDLPPYEQYF | TGTGCCAGCAGCTTTCCCGACCTTCCCCCCTACGAGCAGTACTTC
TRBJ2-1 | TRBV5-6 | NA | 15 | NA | CASSFGADRRDQQFF | TGTGCCAGCAGCTTTGGGGCCGACAGAAGGGATCAGCAGTTCTTC
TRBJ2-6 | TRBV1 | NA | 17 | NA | CTSSQDPGISGANVLTF | TGCACCAGCAGCCAAGATCCGGGGATCTCTGGGGCCAACGTCCTGACTTTC
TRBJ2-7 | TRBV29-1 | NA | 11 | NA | CSVVRDYEQYF | TGCAGCGTTGTGAGGGACTACGAGCAGTACTTC
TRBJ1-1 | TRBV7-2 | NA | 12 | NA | CASSTNPTEAFF | TGTGCCAGCAGCACAAACCCGACGGAAGCTTTCTTT
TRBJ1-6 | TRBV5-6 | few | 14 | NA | CASSTPGHNSPLHF | TGTGCCAGCAGCACCCCAGGGCATAATTCACCCCTCCACTTT